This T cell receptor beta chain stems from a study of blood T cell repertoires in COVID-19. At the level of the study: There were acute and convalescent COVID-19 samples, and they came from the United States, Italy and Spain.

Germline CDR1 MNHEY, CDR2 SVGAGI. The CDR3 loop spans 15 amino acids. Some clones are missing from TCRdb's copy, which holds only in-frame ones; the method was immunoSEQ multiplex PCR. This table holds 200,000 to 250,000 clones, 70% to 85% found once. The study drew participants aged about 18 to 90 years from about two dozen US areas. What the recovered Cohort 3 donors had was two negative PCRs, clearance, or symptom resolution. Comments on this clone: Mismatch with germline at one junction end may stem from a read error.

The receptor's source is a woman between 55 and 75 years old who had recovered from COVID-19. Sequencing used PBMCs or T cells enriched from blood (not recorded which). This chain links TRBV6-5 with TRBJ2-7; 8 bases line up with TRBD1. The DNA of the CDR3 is TGTGCCAGCAGCTACTCCAGACAGGGGTTCCACGAGCAGTACTTC. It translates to CASSYSRQGFHEQYF.